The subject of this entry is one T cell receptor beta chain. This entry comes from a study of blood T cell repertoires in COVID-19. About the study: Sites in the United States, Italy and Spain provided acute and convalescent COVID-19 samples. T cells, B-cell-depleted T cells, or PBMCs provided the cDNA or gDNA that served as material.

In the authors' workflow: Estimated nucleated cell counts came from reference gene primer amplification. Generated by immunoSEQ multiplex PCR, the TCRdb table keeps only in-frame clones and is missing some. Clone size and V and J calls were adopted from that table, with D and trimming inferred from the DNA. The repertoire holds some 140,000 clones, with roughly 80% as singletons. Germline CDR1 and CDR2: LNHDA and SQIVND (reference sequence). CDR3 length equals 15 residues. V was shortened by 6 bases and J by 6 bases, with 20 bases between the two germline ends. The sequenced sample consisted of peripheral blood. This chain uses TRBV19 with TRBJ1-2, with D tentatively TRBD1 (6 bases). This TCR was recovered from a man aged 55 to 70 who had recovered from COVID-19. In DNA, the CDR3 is TGTGCCAGTAGGGAAGGACGGGGGGCGTCGGATGGCTACACCTTC. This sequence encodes CASREGRGASDGYTF. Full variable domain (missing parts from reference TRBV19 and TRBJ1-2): DGGITQSPKYLFRKEGQNVTLSCEQNLNHDAMYWYRQDPGQGLRLIYYSQIVNDFQKGDIAEGYSVSREKKESFPLTVTSAQKNPTAFYLCASREGRGASDGYTFGSGTRLTVV.